This T cell receptor beta chain was retrieved from a study of technical replicates of blood from a few donors. The data were produced by immunoSEQ multiplex PCR, yet TCRdb's version contains in-frame clones alone and is incomplete. This table has around 97,000 clones, around 96% appearing once. Germline V gene sequence: CDR1 SGHTA, CDR2 FQGNSA. Germline trimming cut 2 bases from V and 4 bases from J; bases unmatched to any gene: 12. The CDR3 runs to 18 residues. The chain uses TRBV7-2 and TRBJ2-1; 9 bases agree with TRBD1. Sample: T cells isolated from PBMCs. The TCR originated in a human donor in good health. The CDR3 reads CASSLKGTGQGGYNEQFF. As DNA, the CDR3 is TGTGCCAGCAGCTTAAAGGGGACAGGGCAAGGCGGATACAATGAGCAGTTCTTC. Full variable domain (outside the CDR3, taken from reference TRBV7-2 and TRBJ2-1): GAGVSQSPSNKVTEKGKDVELRCDPISGHTALYWYRQSLGQGLEFLIYFQGNSAPDKSGLPSDRFSAERTGGSVSTLTIQRTQQEDSAVYLCASSLKGTGQGGYNEQFFGPGTRLTVL.